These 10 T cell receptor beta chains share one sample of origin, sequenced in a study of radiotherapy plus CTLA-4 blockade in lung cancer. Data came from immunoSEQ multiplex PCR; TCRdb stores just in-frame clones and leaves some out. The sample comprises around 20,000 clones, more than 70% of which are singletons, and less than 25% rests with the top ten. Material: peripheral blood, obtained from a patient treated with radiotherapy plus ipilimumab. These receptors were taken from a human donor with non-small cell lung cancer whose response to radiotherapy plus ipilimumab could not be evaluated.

The CDR3: CASSSSGRYEQYF. As DNA, the CDR3 is TGTGCCAGCAGCTCTAGCGGGAGGTACGAGCAGTACTTC. The chain has TRBV7-2 and TRBJ2-7; 11 nucleotides agree with TRBD2. CDR1 and CDR2 (germline): SGHTA, FQGNSA. The CDR3 sequence is 13 residues long. V shed 4 bases and J 4 bases; nucleotides not matched to a gene: 0. Based on the CDR3 plus reference TRBV7-2 and TRBJ2-7, the full variable domain is GAGVSQSPSNKVTEKGKDVELRCDPISGHTALYWYRQSLGQGLEFLIYFQGNSAPDKSGLPSDRFSAERTGGSVSTLTIQRTQQEDSAVYLCASSSSGRYEQYFGPGTRLTVT.

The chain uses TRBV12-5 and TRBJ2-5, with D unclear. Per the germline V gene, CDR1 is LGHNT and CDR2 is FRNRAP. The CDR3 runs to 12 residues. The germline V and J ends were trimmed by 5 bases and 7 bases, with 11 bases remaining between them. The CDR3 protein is CASGPTGGTQYF. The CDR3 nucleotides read TGTGCTAGTGGTCCGACCGGCGGGACCCAGTACTTC.

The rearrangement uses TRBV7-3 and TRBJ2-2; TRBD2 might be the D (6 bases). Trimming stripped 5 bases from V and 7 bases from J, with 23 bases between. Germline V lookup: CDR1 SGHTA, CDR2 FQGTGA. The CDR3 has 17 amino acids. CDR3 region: CASSNSGPPMRGGELFF. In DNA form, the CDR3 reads TGTGCCAGCAGCAATTCCGGGCCCCCAATGCGGGGCGGGGAGCTGTTTTTT.

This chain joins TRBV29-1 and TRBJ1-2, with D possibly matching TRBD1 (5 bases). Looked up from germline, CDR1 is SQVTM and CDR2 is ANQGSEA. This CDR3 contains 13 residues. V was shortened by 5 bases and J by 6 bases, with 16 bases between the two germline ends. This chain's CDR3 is CSVRPQGGDGYTF. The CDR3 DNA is TGCAGCGTTCGCCCCCAGGGCGGCGATGGCTACACCTTC.

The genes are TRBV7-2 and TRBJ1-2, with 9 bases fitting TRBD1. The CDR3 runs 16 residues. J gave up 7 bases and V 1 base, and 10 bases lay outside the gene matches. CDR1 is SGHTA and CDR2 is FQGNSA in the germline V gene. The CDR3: CASSLGAPGQGFGYTF. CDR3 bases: TGTGCCAGCAGCTTAGGGGCCCCGGGACAGGGATTTGGCTACACCTTC.

CDR3 protein: CASTDSDRGETEAFF. DNA of the CDR3: TGTGCCAGTACCGATTCGGACAGGGGGGAGACTGAAGCTTTCTTT. This chain uses TRBV19 with TRBJ1-1, with 10 bases identical to TRBD1. Germline values: CDR1 LNHDA, CDR2 SQIVND (reference sequence). This CDR3 is built from 15 residues. V shed 7 bases and J 5 bases; nucleotides not matched to a gene: 10.

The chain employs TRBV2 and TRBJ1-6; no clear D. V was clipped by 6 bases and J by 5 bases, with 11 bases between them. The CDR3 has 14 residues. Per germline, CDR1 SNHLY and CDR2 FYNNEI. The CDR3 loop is CASRDNRDNSPLHF. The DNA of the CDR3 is TGTGCCAGCAGAGATAACCGCGATAATTCACCCCTCCACTTT.

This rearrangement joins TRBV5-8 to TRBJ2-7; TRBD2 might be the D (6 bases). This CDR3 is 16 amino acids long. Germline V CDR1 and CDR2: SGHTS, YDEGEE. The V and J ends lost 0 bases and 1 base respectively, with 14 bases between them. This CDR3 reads CASSLEVGRRSYEQYF. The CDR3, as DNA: TGTGCCAGCAGCTTGGAAGTGGGGAGGAGATCCTACGAGCAGTACTTC.

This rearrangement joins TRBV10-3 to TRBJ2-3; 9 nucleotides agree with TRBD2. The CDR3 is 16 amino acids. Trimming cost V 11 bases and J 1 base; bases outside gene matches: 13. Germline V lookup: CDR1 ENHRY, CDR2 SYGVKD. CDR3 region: CAAAANAGGRTDTQYF. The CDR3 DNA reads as TGTGCCGCCGCGGCCAATGCGGGAGGGCGCACAGATACGCAGTATTTT.

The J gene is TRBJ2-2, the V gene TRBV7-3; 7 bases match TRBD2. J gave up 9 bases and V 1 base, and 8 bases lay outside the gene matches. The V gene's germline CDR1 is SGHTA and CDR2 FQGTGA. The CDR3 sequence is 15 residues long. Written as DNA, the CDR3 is TGTGCCAGCAGCTTAAGTCGCGGGGGAGGCCGGGAGCTGTTTTTT. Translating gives CASSLSRGGGRELFF.